Listed here is a single T cell receptor (beta chain). As yet, its antigen is unknown. This specimen comes from a study of early T cells in non-severe SARS-CoV-2 infection. Background on the study: From unsorted whole blood, bulk RNA was sequenced, and the chains remained unpaired. Study findings and constraints: Anti-spike CD8 responses were favored in VDJdb matching, and private and CD4 specificities were missed.

Attached unique molecular identifiers marked individual cDNA molecules. Each CDR3 protein is one row after TCRdb ran MiXCR on the 5' RACE reads. The sample consists of tens of thousands of distinct CDR3 sequences, 12% of them appearing once. The CDR3 spans 14 residues. Germline V lookup: CDR1 DFQATT, CDR2 SNEGSKA (reference sequence). V was pared by 5 bases and J by 3 bases, with 17 bases between. The chain combines TRBV20-1 with TRBJ2-7; D might be TRBD2 (6 bases). The TCR was taken from an adult who was a healthcare worker with PCR-confirmed SARS-CoV-2 infection or an uninfected control (not recorded which). Material: whole blood. This chain's CDR3 is CSAFYSGSFYEQYF. CDR3 sequence (DNA): TGCAGTGCTTTCTATAGCGGTTCATTCTACGAGCAGTACTTC.